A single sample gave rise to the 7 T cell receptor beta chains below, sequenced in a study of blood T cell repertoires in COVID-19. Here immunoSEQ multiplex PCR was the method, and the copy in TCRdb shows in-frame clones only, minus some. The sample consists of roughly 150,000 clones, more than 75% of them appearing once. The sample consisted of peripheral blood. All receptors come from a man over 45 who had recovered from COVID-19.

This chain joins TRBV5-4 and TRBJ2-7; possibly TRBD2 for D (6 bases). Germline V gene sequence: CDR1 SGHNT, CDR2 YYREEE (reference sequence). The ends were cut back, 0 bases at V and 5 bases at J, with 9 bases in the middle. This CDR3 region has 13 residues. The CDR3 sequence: CASSLVGGDEQYF. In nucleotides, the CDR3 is TGTGCCAGCAGCTTGGTTGGAGGGGACGAGCAGTACTTC.

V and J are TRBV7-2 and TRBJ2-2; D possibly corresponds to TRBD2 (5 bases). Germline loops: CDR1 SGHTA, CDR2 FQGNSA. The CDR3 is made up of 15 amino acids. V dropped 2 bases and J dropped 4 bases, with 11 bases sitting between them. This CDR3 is CASSLKLDGTGELFF. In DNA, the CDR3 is TGTGCCAGCAGCTTAAAACTAGACGGCACCGGGGAGCTGTTTTTT.

The CDR3 DNA follows: TGTGCCAGCAACATCCTAGGACAGGGTAATCAGCCCCAGCATTTT. This sequence encodes CASNILGQGNQPQHF. The V and J genes are TRBV2 and TRBJ1-5; 8 bases fit TRBD1. The germline CDR1 and CDR2 sequences are SNHLY and FYNNEI. V trimming: 7 bases; J trimming: 4 bases; junction bases outside the gene matches: 9. This CDR3 comprises 15 residues.

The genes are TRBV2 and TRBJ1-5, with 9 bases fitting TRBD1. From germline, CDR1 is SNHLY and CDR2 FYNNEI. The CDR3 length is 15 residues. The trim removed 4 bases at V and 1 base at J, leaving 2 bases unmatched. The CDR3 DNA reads TGTGCCAGCAGTGCAACAGGGGGCAGCAATCAGCCCCAGCATTTT. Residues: CASSATGGSNQPQHF.

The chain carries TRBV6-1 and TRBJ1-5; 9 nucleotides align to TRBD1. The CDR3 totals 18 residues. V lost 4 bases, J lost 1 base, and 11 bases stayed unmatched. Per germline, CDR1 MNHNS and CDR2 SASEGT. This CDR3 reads CASSGPGQGPKSNQPQHF. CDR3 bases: TGTGCCAGCAGTGGACCGGGACAGGGACCCAAAAGCAATCAGCCCCAGCATTTT.

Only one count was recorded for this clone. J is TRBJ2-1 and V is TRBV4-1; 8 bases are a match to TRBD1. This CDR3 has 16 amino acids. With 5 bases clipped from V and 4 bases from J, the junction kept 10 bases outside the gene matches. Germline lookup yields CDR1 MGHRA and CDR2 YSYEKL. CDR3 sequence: CASSSLQGGGYNEQFF. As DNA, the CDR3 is TGCGCCAGCAGCAGCTTACAGGGGGGCGGATACAATGAGCAGTTCTTC.

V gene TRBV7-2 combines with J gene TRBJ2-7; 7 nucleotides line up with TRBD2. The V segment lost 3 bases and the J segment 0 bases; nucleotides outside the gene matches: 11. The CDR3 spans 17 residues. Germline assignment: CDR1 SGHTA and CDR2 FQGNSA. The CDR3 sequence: CASSLDNLAEYSYEQYF. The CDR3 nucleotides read TGTGCCAGCAGCTTGGACAATCTAGCGGAGTACTCCTACGAGCAGTACTTC.